The 18 T cell receptor beta chains listed next were all sequenced from one sample in a study of HIV-infected children after antiretroviral therapy interruption. The TCR library was built from RNA with a 3' RACE protocol and unique molecular identifiers. TCRdb used MiXCR to reprocess the 3' RACE reads, holding one entry per CDR3 protein. The sample yields approximately 96,000 distinct CDR3 sequences, approximately 6.9% seen once. Described treatment: PENTA 11 planned treatment interruption arm or continuous ART arm. The material was CD45RA+ CD4+ T cells from PBMCs, pooled from several time points, obtained from a donor given antiretroviral therapy, either interrupted or continuous. Subset in this sample: naive CD4+ CD45RA+ CD45RO- T cells. Source of these receptors: a pool of human donors with HIV.

In its sample, this clonotype was seen many times. The V call is TRBV18, the J call TRBJ2-7, with 11 bases aligning to TRBD2. This CDR3 has 15 residues. Germline CDR1 and CDR2: KGHSH and LQKENI. The junction had 1 base not matched to a gene; V was cut back by 3 bases and J by 0 bases. DNA for the CDR3: TGTGCCAGCTCACCTAGCGGGGGGGTCTCCTACGAGCAGTACTTC. It yields the protein CASSPSGGVSYEQYF.

The genes are TRBV28 and TRBJ1-5; no definite D call. V dropped 4 bases and J dropped 5 bases, with 12 bases sitting between them. The CDR3 is 14 residues long. The germline V gene has CDR1 MDHEN and CDR2 SYDVKM. In DNA, the CDR3 is TGTGCCAGCAGTTCCCGACATTACGATCAGCCCCAGCATTTT. Its translation is CASSSRHYDQPQHF.

The rearrangement joins TRBV10-3 to TRBJ1-4; no firm D call. V lost 0 bases and J lost 10, with 15 bases in between. This CDR3 region has 15 residues. Germline V gene data show CDR1 as ENHRY and CDR2 as SYGVKD. This CDR3 reads CAISESEMSPGKLFF. CDR3 bases: TGTGCCATCAGTGAGTCGGAAATGAGTCCTGGAAAACTGTTTTTT.

At least ten counts were recorded for this clonotype. This CDR3 reads CSARVQGRQAFF. The CDR3, as DNA: TGCAGTGCTAGAGTGCAGGGGCGGCAAGCTTTCTTT. The chain employs TRBV20-1 and TRBJ1-1; D is possibly TRBD1 (6 bases). The CDR3 runs 12 residues. Trimming shortened V by 1 base and J by 9 bases, and 12 bases separated the two germline ends. Germline CDR1 and CDR2: DFQATT and SNEGSKA (reference sequence).

This clonotype showed up many times. The chain recombines TRBV29-1 with TRBJ2-7, with D perhaps being TRBD1 or TRBD2 (5 bases each). The V end lost 4 bases, the J end lost 5 bases, and 15 bases lay between the germline ends. CDR1 and CDR2 (germline): SQVTM, ANQGSEA. The CDR3 totals 13 residues. CDR3 in amino acids: CSVGWAGSNEQYF. The CDR3 nucleotides read TGCAGCGTTGGTTGGGCAGGGAGCAACGAGCAGTACTTC.

This clonotype was counted at least ten times. The genes are TRBV19 and TRBJ1-2, with D perhaps TRBD1 (5 bases). The V end lost 5 bases, the J end lost 4 bases, and 11 bases lay between the germline ends. Germline CDR1 LNHDA, CDR2 SQIVND (reference sequence). CDR3 length: 13 amino acids. CDR3 sequence reads: CASSEGFAYGYTF. The DNA of the CDR3 is TGTGCCAGTAGTGAGGGGTTCGCCTATGGCTACACCTTC.

This clonotype was observed a handful of times. The genes are TRBV10-3 and TRBJ2-3; 11 bases are a match to TRBD1. V dropped 6 bases and J dropped 6; count of bases not matched to a gene: 2. CDR3 length: 13 residues. Germline V gives CDR1 ENHRY, CDR2 SYGVKD. The CDR3 is CAIRDRGQDTQYF. The CDR3 DNA reads as TGTGCCATCAGGGACAGGGGGCAGGATACGCAGTATTTT.

This clonotype was counted between two and nine times. The V gene is TRBV9, the J gene TRBJ2-7, with 11 nucleotides matching TRBD2. Trimming took 0 bases from V and 1 from J; bases not matched to a gene: 9. The CDR3 loop spans 18 amino acids. The germline CDR1 and CDR2 sequences are SGDLS and YYNGEE. The CDR3 bases are TGTGCCAGCAGCGTAGCTAGCCTAGCGGGGGGTAATTCCTACGAGCAGTACTTC. Translated, it gives CASSVASLAGGNSYEQYF. Full variable domain (outside the CDR3, taken from reference TRBV9 and TRBJ2-7): DSGVTQTPKHLITATGQRVTLRCSPRSGDLSVYWYQQSLDQGLQFLIQYYNGEERAKGNILERFSAQQFPDLHSELNLSSLELGDSALYFCASSVASLAGGNSYEQYFGPGTRLTVT.

This clonotype has ten or more counts. This chain links TRBV25-1 with TRBJ2-7; D is perhaps TRBD1 (6 bases). CDR3 size: 14 residues. CDR1 is MGHDK and CDR2 is SYGVNS in the germline V gene. V dropped 6 bases and J dropped 5 bases, with 17 bases sitting between them. The CDR3 region has the DNA TGTGCCAGCAGACAAGCCGGGACAAGGAACGAGCAGTACTTC. Translation gives CASRQAGTRNEQYF.

This clonotype came up many times. This chain connects TRBV27 to TRBJ1-1; TRBD1 might be the D (5 bases). CDR1 MNHEY and CDR2 SMNVEV come from the germline V gene (reference sequence). This CDR3 comprises 14 residues. Between the trimmed V and J ends, which lost 4 bases and 4 bases, there was a span of 13 bases. CDR3 nucleotide sequence: TGTGCCAGCAGTTGGGGCAGGGATGGCACTGAAGCTTTCTTT. The encoded protein is CASSWGRDGTEAFF.

This clonotype came up a few times. The gene calls are TRBV5-1 and TRBJ2-7; no clear D gene. V shed 0 bases and J shed 2 bases, with 15 bases lying between them. The CDR3 length is 16 residues. Germline assignment: CDR1 SGHRS and CDR2 YFSETQ. CDR3 residues: CASSLEWRRSPYEQYF. The CDR3 nucleotides read TGCGCCAGCAGCTTGGAATGGCGCAGGAGCCCCTACGAGCAGTACTTC. Complete variable domain (other parts from reference TRBV5-1 and TRBJ2-7): KAGVTQTPRYLIKTRGQQVTLSCSPISGHRSVSWYQQTPGQGLQFLFEYFSETQRNKGNFPGRFSGRQFSNSRSEMNVSTLELGDSALYLCASSLEWRRSPYEQYFGPGTRLTVT.

The chain carries TRBV7-3 and TRBJ2-3, with a possible D match to TRBD1 (6 bases). This CDR3 region has 15 residues. Germline CDR1 reads SGHTA; CDR2 reads FQGTGA. V lost 1 base and J lost 5, with 13 bases in between. CDR3 DNA sequence: TGTGCCAGCAGCTTAAGGGGGCCCGCTCTAGATACGCAGTATTTT. Amino acids: CASSLRGPALDTQYF.

The V gene is TRBV2, the J gene TRBJ1-5; D is undetermined. Germline V CDR1 and CDR2: SNHLY, FYNNEI. The V end was cut by 6 bases, the J end by 0 bases, with 12 bases between. The CDR3 has 15 residues. CDR3 in DNA: TGTGCCAGCAGCGATTTATATACTAGCAATCAGCCCCAGCATTTT. This codes for CASSDLYTSNQPQHF.

At least ten counts were recorded for this clonotype. This chain joins TRBV2 and TRBJ2-5; D remains unclear. V was cut by 7 bases and J by 0 bases, with 9 bases left in between. Germline values: CDR1 SNHLY, CDR2 FYNNEI. The CDR3 runs 13 residues. In nucleotides, the CDR3 is TGTGCCAGCACCCCTCAGTACCAAGAGACCCAGTACTTC. The encoded protein is CASTPQYQETQYF.

V usage is TRBV18 and J usage is TRBJ2-7; perhaps D is TRBD1 or TRBD2 (6 bases each). This CDR3 contains 18 residues. Germline loops: CDR1 KGHSH, CDR2 LQKENI. Trimming pared 1 base from V and 1 base from J, leaving 20 bases between. The CDR3 reads CASSPRRGPLQPSYEQYF. The DNA of the CDR3 is TGTGCCAGCTCACCACGACGGGGGCCACTACAACCTTCCTACGAGCAGTACTTC.

In this sample, this clonotype turned up many times. This rearrangement joins TRBV18 to TRBJ2-7; 9 bases match TRBD1. V was clipped by 3 bases and J by 2 bases; unmatched bases: 2. The CDR3 loop spans 14 amino acids. Germline V lookup: CDR1 KGHSH, CDR2 LQKENI. For the CDR3, the DNA is TGTGCCAGCTCACCCACAGGGGGCACCTACGAGCAGTACTTC. Encoded protein: CASSPTGGTYEQYF. The whole variable domain, filled in from reference TRBV18 and TRBJ2-7, reads NAGVMQNPRHLVRRRGQEARLRCSPMKGHSHVYWYRQLPEEGLKFMVYLQKENIIDESGMPKERFSAEFPKEGPSILRIQQVVRGDSAAYFCASSPTGGTYEQYFGPGTRLTVT.

This clonotype was seen repeatedly, ten times or more. The J gene is TRBJ2-1, the V gene TRBV9, with unresolved D. This CDR3 spans 13 amino acids. The germline V gene has CDR1 SGDLS and CDR2 YYNGEE. V lost 7 bases to trimming and J lost 4 bases, with 12 bases between them. The CDR3 spells CASSGRAYNEQFF. The CDR3 bases are TGTGCCAGCTCCGGCCGGGCATACAATGAGCAGTTCTTC.

This clonotype was counted many times. This chain uses TRBV11-2 with TRBJ2-7, with D possibly TRBD1 on 5 matching bases. V was pared by 5 bases and J by 3 bases, with 11 bases between. The CDR3 sequence is 13 residues long. Germline CDR1 reads SGHAT; CDR2 reads FQNNGV. CDR3 in amino acids: CASSADRDYEQYF. DNA of the CDR3: TGTGCCAGCAGCGCCGACAGAGACTACGAGCAGTACTTC.